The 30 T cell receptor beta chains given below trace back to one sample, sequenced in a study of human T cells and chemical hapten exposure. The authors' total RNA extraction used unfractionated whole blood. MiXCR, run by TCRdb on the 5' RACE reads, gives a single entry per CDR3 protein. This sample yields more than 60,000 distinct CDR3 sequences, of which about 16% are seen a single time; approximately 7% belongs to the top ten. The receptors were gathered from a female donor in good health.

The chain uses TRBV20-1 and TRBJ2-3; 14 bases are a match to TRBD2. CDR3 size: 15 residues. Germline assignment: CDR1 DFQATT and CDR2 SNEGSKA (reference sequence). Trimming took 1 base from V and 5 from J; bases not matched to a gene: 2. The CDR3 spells CSARVGTSGRDTQYF. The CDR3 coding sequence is TGCAGTGCTAGAGTCGGGACTAGCGGGAGAGATACGCAGTATTTT.

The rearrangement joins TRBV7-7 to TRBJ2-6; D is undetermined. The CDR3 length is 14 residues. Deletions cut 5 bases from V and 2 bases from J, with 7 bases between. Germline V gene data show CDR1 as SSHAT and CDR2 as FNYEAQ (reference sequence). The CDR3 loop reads CASSPRPGANVLTF. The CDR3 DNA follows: TGTGCCAGCAGCCCGAGACCTGGGGCCAACGTCCTGACTTTC. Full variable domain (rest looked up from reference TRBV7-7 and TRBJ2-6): GAGVSQSPRYKVTKRGQDVTLRCDPISSHATLYWYQQALGQGPEFLTYFNYEAQPDKSGLPSDRFSAERPEGSISTLTIQRTEQRDSAMYRCASSPRPGANVLTFGAGSRLTVL.

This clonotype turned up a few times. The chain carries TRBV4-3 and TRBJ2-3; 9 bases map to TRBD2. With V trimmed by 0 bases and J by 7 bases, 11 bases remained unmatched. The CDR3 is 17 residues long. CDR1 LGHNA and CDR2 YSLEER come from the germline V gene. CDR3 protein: CASSQERSGGTRYTQYF. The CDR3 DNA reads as TGCGCCAGCAGCCAAGAACGGAGCGGGGGGACTCGTTATACGCAGTATTTT.

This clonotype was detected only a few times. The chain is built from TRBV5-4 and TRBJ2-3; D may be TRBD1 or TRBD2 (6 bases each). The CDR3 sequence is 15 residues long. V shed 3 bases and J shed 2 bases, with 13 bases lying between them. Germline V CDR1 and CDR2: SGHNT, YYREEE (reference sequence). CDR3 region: CASSSEGGNTDTQYF. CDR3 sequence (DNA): TGTGCCAGCAGCTCAGAGGGGGGTAACACAGATACGCAGTATTTT.

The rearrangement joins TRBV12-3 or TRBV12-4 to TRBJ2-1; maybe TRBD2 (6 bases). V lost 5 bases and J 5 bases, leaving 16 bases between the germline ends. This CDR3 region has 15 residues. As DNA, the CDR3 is TGTGCCAGCAGTCCGACTAGTGGGGCCGACAATGAGCAGTTCTTC. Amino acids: CASSPTSGADNEQFF.

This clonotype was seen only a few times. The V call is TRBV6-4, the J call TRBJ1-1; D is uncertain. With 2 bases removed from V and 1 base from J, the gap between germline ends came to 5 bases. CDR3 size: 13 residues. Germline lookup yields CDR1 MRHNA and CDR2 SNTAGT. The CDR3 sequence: CASSDNTNTEAFF. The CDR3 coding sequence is TGTGCCAGCAGTGACAATACGAACACTGAAGCTTTCTTT.

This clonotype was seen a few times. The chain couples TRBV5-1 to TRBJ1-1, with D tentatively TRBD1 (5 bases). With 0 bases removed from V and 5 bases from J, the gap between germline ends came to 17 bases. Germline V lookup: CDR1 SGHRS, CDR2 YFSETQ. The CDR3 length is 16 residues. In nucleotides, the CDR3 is TGCGCCAGCAGCTTGGATTCGTGGGGGGTGGGGACTGAAGCTTTCTTT. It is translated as CASSLDSWGVGTEAFF. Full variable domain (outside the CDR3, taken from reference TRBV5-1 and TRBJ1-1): KAGVTQTPRYLIKTRGQQVTLSCSPISGHRSVSWYQQTPGQGLQFLFEYFSETQRNKGNFPGRFSGRQFSNSRSEMNVSTLELGDSALYLCASSLDSWGVGTEAFFGQGTRLTVV.

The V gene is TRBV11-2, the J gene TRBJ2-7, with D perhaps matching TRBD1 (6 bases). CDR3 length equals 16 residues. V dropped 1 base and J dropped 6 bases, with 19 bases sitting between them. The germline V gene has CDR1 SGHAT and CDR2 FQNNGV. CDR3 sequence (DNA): TGTGCCAGCAGCTTAGCTCAACAGGGCGGATGGTCCGAGCAGTACTTC. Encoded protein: CASSLAQQGGWSEQYF.

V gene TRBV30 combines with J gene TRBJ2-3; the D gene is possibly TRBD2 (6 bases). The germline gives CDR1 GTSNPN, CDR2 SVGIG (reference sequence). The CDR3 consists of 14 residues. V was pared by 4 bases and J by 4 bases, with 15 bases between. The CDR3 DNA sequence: TGTGCCTGGACTCTAGGCGGGATCGCAGATACGCAGTATTTT. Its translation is CAWTLGGIADTQYF.

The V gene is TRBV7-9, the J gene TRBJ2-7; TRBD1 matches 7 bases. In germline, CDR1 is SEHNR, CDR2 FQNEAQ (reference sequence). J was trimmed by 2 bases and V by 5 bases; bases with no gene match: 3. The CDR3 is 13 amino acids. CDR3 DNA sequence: TGTGCCAGCAGCCCGGACAGGCCCTACGAGCAGTACTTC. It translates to CASSPDRPYEQYF.

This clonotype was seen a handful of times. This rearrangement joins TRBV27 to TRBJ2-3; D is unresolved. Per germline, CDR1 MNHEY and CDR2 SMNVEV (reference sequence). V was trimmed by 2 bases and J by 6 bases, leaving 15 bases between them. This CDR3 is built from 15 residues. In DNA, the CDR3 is TGTGCCAGCAGTTTAGGTAGCCCCGGAGTCGATACGCAGTATTTT. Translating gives CASSLGSPGVDTQYF.

CDR3 DNA: TGTGCCAGCGACCAGCGGGAGTCGGGTGAGCAGTACTTC. Its protein product is CASDQRESGEQYF. V and J are TRBV6-1 and TRBJ2-7; 8 bases align to TRBD2. Germline assignment: CDR1 MNHNS and CDR2 SASEGT. CDR3 length equals 13 residues. J was trimmed by 7 bases and V by 8 bases; bases with no gene match: 10.

The chain's CDR3 is CSGGHPITYEQYF. The CDR3, as DNA: TGCAGTGGGGGACATCCCATAACCTACGAGCAGTACTTC. This rearrangement joins TRBV20-1 to TRBJ2-7; a possible D gene is TRBD1 (6 bases). The ends were cut back, 7 bases at V and 2 bases at J, with 15 bases in the middle. The germline gives CDR1 DFQATT, CDR2 SNEGSKA (reference sequence). This CDR3 contains 13 residues.

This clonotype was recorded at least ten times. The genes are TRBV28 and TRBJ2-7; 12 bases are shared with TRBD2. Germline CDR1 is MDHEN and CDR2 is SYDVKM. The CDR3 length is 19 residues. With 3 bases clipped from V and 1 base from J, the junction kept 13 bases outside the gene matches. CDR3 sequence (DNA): TGTGCCAGCAGTTTCCCGACTAGCGGGAGCGCGATTCGGTCCTACGAGCAGTACTTC. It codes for CASSFPTSGSAIRSYEQYF.

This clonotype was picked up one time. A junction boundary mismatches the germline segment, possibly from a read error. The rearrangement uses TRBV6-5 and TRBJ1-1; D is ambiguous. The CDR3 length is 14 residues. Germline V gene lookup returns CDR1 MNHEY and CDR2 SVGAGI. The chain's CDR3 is CASSPAGMNTKAFF. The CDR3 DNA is TGTGCCAGCAGTCCGGCGGGGATGAACACTAAAGCTTTCTTT.

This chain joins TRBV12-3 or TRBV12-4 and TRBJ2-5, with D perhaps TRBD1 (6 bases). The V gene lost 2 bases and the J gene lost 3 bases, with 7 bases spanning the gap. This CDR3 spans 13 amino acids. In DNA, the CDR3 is TGTGCCAGCAGTTTAAACAGGGAAGAGACCCAGTACTTC. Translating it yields CASSLNREETQYF.

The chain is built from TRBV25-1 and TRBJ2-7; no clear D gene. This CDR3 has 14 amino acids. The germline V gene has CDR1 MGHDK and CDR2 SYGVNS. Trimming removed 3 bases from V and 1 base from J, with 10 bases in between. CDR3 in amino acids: CASSDFSVSYEQYF. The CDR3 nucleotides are TGTGCCAGCAGTGATTTTTCAGTTTCCTACGAGCAGTACTTC.

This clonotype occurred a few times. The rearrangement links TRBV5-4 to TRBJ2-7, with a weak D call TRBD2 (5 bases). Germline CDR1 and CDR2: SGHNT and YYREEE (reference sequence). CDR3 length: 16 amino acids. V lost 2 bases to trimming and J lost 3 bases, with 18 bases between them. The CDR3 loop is CASSLSGRGLNYEQYF. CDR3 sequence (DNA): TGTGCCAGCAGCTTATCAGGCAGAGGGTTGAACTACGAGCAGTACTTC.

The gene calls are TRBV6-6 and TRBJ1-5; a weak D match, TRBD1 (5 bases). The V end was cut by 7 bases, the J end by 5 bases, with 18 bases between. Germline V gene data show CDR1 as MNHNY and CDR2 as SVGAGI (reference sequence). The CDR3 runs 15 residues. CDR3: CASTPRGQGYQPQHF. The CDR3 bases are TGTGCCAGCACCCCACGTGGGCAGGGTTATCAGCCCCAGCATTTT.

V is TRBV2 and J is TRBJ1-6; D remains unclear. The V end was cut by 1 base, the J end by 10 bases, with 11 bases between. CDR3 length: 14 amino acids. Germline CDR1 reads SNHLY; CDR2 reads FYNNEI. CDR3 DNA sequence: TGTGCCAGCAGTGAAGAGGGTTTGAAATCACCCCTCCACTTT. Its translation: CASSEEGLKSPLHF.

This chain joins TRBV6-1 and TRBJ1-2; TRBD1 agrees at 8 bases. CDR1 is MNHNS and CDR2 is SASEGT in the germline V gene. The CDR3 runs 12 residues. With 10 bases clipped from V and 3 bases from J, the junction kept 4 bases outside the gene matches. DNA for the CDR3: TGTGCCACCCAGGGGGCTGACTATGGCTACACCTTC. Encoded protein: CATQGADYGYTF.

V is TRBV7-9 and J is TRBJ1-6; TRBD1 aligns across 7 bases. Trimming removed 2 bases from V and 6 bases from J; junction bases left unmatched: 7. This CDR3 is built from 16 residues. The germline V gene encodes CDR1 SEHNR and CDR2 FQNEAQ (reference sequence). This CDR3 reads CASSLLYGTANSPLHF. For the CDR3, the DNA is TGTGCCAGCAGCTTACTTTACGGGACAGCTAATTCACCCCTCCACTTT.

CDR3 nucleotides: TGTGCAAGTCGCTTAGAGTTGCGGACGATGGGAGACGGCTACGAGCAGTACTTC. As protein: CASRLELRTMGDGYEQYF. The genes are TRBV12-2 and TRBJ2-7; the table's D call, TRBD2, has no DNA check behind it. TRBV12-2 is a known pseudogene. The CDR3 is 18 amino acids.

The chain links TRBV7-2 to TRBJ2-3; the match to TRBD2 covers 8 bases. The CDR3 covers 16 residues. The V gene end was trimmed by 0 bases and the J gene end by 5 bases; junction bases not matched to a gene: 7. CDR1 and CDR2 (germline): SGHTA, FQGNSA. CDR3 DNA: TGTGCCAGCAGCTTAGCCGGACGGGGGGGTCAAGATACGCAGTATTTT. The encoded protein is CASSLAGRGGQDTQYF.

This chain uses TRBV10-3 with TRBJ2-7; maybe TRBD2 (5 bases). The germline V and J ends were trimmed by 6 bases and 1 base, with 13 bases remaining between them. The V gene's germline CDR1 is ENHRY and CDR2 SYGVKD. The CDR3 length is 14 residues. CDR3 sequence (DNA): TGTGCCATCAGCTCGAGGGCCGCATCCTACGAGCAGTACTTC. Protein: CAISSRAASYEQYF.

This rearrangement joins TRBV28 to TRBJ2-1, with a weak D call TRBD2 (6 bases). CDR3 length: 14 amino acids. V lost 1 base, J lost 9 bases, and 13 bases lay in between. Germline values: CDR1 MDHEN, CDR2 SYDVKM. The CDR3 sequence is CASSLLGLASEQFF. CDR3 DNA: TGTGCCAGCAGTTTATTGGGGCTAGCGAGTGAGCAGTTCTTC.

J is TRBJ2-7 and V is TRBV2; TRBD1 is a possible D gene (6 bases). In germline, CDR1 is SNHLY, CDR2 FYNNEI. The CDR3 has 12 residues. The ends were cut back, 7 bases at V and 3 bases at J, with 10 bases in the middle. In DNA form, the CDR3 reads TGTGCCAGCACCGCGGACAGCTACGAGCAGTACTTC. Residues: CASTADSYEQYF.

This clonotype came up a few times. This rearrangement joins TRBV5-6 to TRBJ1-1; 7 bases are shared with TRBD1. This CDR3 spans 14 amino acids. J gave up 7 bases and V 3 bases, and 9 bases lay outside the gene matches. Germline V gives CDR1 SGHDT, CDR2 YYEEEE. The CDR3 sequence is CASSSTGSRGEAFF. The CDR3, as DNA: TGTGCCAGCAGCTCGACAGGGAGTCGTGGTGAAGCTTTCTTT.

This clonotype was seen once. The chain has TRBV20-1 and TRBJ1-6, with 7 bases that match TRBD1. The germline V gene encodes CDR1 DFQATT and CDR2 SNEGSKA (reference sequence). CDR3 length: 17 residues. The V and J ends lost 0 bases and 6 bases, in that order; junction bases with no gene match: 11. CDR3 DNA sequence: TGCAGTGCTAGAGATTTAACGGAGGGGGCCGTTAATTCACCCCTCCACTTT. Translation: CSARDLTEGAVNSPLHF.

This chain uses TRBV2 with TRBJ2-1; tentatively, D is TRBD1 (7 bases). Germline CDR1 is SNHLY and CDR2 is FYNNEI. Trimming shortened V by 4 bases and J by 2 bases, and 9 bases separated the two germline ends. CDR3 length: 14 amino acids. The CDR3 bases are TGTGCCAGCAGTGGCGGGACAGCCTACAATGAGCAGTTCTTC. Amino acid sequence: CASSGGTAYNEQFF.